These 15 T cell receptor beta chains were sequenced from one sample in a study of control samples from healthy donors and cancer patients. The method was immunoSEQ multiplex PCR; TCRdb's version includes in-frame clones alone and lacks a portion of them. The data show 95,000 to 110,000 clones, around 89% seen once. The material sequenced was PBMCs. These receptors originate from a man in his fifties or sixties with lung cancer.

The chain is built from TRBV5-1 and TRBJ2-5; 8 nucleotides match TRBD1. V trimming: 4 bases; J trimming: 4 bases; junction bases outside the gene matches: 3. Germline CDR1 is SGHRS and CDR2 is YFSETQ. CDR3 length: 13 residues. The CDR3 is CASSPQGAETQYF. As DNA, the CDR3 is TGCGCCAGCAGCCCCCAGGGGGCAGAGACCCAGTACTTC.

The chain has TRBV2 and TRBJ1-2; 10 positions agree with TRBD1. The V and J ends lost 6 bases and 7 bases, in that order; junction bases with no gene match: 8. The CDR3 spans 14 residues. CDR1 and CDR2 (germline): SNHLY, FYNNEI. The CDR3 DNA is TGTGCCAGCAGAACGGACAGGGGGTTGGGTGGCTACACCTTC. It codes for CASRTDRGLGGYTF. The full variable domain, its missing parts supplied by reference TRBV2 and TRBJ1-2, is EPEVTQTPSHQVTQMGQEVILRCVPISNHLYFYWYRQILGQKVEFLVSFYNNEISEKSEIFDDQFSVERPDGSNFTLKIRSTKLEDSAMYFCASRTDRGLGGYTFGSGTRLTVV.

This clone has only one observation. The rearrangement links TRBV24-1 to TRBJ2-5, with unresolved D. Germline lookup yields CDR1 KGHDR and CDR2 SFDVKD. The CDR3 totals 12 residues. Trimming left V 3 bases short and J 7 bases short, with 8 bases between. The DNA of the CDR3 is TGTGCCACCAGTGATCCCTCTGGGACCCAGTACTTC. It specifies CATSDPSGTQYF.

J is TRBJ1-4 and V is TRBV9; D may be TRBD1 (6 bases). The CDR3 runs 15 residues. The germline V gene has CDR1 SGDLS and CDR2 YYNGEE. The germline V and J ends were trimmed by 3 bases and 10 bases, with 19 bases remaining between them. CDR3 sequence reads: CASSEDGTRGGKLFF. The CDR3 region has the DNA TGTGCCAGCAGCGAGGACGGGACACGGGGCGGAAAACTGTTTTTT.

The chain has TRBV11-2 and TRBJ2-1; possible D gene TRBD1, 8 bases. This CDR3 has 16 amino acids. V lost 0 bases, J lost 10 bases, and 19 bases lay in between. Germline loops: CDR1 SGHAT, CDR2 FQNNGV. The CDR3 DNA sequence: TGTGCCAGCAGCTTAGATCCTACAGGGGGGGCCGTAGAGCAGTTCTTC. This translates into CASSLDPTGGAVEQFF.

The chain carries TRBV6-6 and TRBJ1-2; D is ambiguous. This CDR3 comprises 11 residues. Germline loops: CDR1 MNHNY, CDR2 SVGAGI (reference sequence). V was clipped by 6 bases and J by 1 base, with 3 bases between them. The CDR3 here is CASRDNYGYTF. DNA of the CDR3: TGTGCCAGCAGGGATAACTATGGCTACACCTTC.

The gene calls are TRBV7-9 and TRBJ1-6, with D unresolved. Trimming removed 6 bases from V and 0 bases from J, with 12 bases in between. CDR3 length: 16 residues. Germline V gene lookup returns CDR1 SEHNR and CDR2 FQNEAQ (reference sequence). The CDR3 loop is CASRYSLSSYNSPLHF. The CDR3 DNA is TGTGCCAGCAGGTACTCTCTGAGCTCCTATAATTCACCCCTCCACTTT.

This clone occurred a few times. The genes are TRBV7-2 and TRBJ2-5, with 8 bases lining up with TRBD2. After removal of 8 bases from V and 4 bases from J, the junction contained 9 bases not matched to a gene. The V gene's germline CDR1 is SGHTA and CDR2 FQGNSA. There are 14 residues in the CDR3. The CDR3 here is CASAGAGAGETQYF. In DNA, the CDR3 is TGTGCCAGCGCGGGAGCGGGGGCAGGAGAGACCCAGTACTTC.

CDR3 bases: TGTGCCAGCAGCCGGACAGGGGGGCAGCAAGAGACCCAGTACTTC. Translating gives CASSRTGGQQETQYF. The chain combines TRBV7-9 with TRBJ2-5; 10 bases agree with TRBD1. The CDR3 consists of 15 residues. CDR1 and CDR2 (germline): SEHNR, FQNEAQ (reference sequence). J was trimmed by 2 bases and V by 5 bases; bases with no gene match: 5.

This chain connects TRBV18 to TRBJ2-5, with 7 bases aligning to TRBD2. V trimming: 3 bases; J trimming: 3 bases; junction bases outside the gene matches: 1. Per germline, CDR1 KGHSH and CDR2 LQKENI. This CDR3 region has 13 residues. This CDR3 reads CASSPRGEETQYF. CDR3 in DNA: TGTGCCAGCTCACCTCGGGGGGAAGAGACCCAGTACTTC.

V usage is TRBV4-1 and J usage is TRBJ2-1; D gene ambiguous. Germline CDR1 MGHRA, CDR2 YSYEKL. The V gene lost 1 base and the J gene lost 0 bases, with 16 bases spanning the gap. The CDR3 contains 18 residues. CDR3 amino acids: CASSQVDLGLSSYNEQFF. DNA of the CDR3: TGCGCCAGCAGCCAAGTGGATCTAGGCCTCAGCTCCTACAATGAGCAGTTCTTC.

This clone occurred once. This chain joins TRBV5-5 and TRBJ2-7; tentatively, D is TRBD2 (7 bases). CDR3 length equals 16 residues. Per the germline V gene, CDR1 is SGHKS and CDR2 is YYEKEE (reference sequence). Between the trimmed V and J ends, which lost 3 bases and 0 bases, there was a span of 16 bases. CDR3 amino acids: CASSWGGGTSSYEQYV. The DNA for the CDR3 is TGTGCCAGCAGCTGGGGAGGGGGGACGAGCTCCTACGAGCAGTACGTC.

The genes are TRBV6-4 and TRBJ2-6, with a weak D call TRBD1 (6 bases). CDR1 is MRHNA and CDR2 is SNTAGT in the germline V gene. CDR3 length: 16 amino acids. The ends were cut back, 6 bases at V and 4 bases at J, with 16 bases in the middle. CDR3 loop: CASSQGWGTGANVLTF. In DNA form, the CDR3 reads TGTGCCAGCAGCCAGGGGTGGGGGACCGGGGCCAACGTCCTGACTTTC.

The rearrangement joins TRBV11-3 to TRBJ2-5; perhaps TRBD1 as D (6 bases). Germline V gene lookup returns CDR1 SGHNT and CDR2 YENEEA. This CDR3 comprises 15 residues. Deletions cut 5 bases from V and 1 base from J, with 14 bases between. The chain's CDR3 is CASSPTGWVQETQYF. CDR3 DNA: TGTGCCAGCAGCCCGACAGGTTGGGTCCAAGAGACCCAGTACTTC.

Comment on this clone: The same CDR3 arises from other DNA sequences in this sample as well. The genes are TRBV7-3 and TRBJ2-2; 10 bases are a match to TRBD2. Trimming removed 5 bases from V and 1 base from J; junction bases left unmatched: 10. Germline-derived CDR1 and CDR2 are SGHTA and FQGTGA. This CDR3 region has 18 residues. DNA of the CDR3: TGTGCCAGCAGCGCTGGGGGTCTAGCGGGGGAGAACACCGGGGAGCTGTTTTTT. Its protein is CASSAGGLAGENTGELFF.